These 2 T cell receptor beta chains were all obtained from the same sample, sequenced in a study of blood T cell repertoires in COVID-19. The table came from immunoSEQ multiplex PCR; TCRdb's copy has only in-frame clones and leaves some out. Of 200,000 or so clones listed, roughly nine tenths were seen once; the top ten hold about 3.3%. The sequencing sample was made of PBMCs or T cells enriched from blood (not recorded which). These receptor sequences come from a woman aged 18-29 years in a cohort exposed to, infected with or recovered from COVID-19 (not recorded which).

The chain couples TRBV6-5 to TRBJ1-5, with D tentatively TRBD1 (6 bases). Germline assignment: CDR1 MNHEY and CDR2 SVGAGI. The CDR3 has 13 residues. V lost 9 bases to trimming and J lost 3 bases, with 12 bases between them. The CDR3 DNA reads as TGTGCCAGTCGGACAGCGGCCAATCAGCCCCAGCATTTT. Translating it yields CASRTAANQPQHF.

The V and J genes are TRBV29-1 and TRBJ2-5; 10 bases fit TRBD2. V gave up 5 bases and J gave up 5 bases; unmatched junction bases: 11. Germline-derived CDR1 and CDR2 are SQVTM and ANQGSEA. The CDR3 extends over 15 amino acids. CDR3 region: CSVRTSGKQVETQYF. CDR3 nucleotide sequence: TGCAGCGTTCGTACTAGCGGGAAGCAGGTGGAGACCCAGTACTTC.